The sequence of this TCR beta chain was determined in a study of cytomegalovirus exposure and HLA in healthy donors. Notes on the study in general: Later analysis associated a missense DCLRE1C variant with TCR beta V- and J-gene trimming. Sequencing depth roughly uniform across donors was assumed in presence/absence analyses. Immune exposure information available was restricted to CMV serostatus.

The V gene end was trimmed by 5 bases and the J gene end by 9 bases; junction bases not matched to a gene: 15. Germline V CDR1 and CDR2: MDHEN, SYDVKM. The CDR3 totals 17 residues. 60 Vbeta and 13 Jbeta primers were used in PCR. Here immunoSEQ multiplex PCR was the method, and the copy in TCRdb shows in-frame clones only, minus some. The repertoire holds under 150,000 clones, with approximately 77% as singletons. As for this clone: The antigen is not known.

Sequencing was done on a sample of PBMCs. The TCR sequence derives from a woman in her fifties or sixties in good health and CMV-seronegative. The chain has TRBV28 and TRBJ1-6, with 8 bases fitting TRBD1. The CDR3 nucleotides read TGTGCCAGCAGTCGAGAAACCCTGGACAGGGAGACTTCACCCCTCCACTTT. Amino acids: CASSRETLDRETSPLHF. Full variable domain (rest looked up from reference TRBV28 and TRBJ1-6): DVKVTQSSRYLVKRTGEKVFLECVQDMDHENMFWYRQDPGLGLRLIYFSYDVKMKEKGDIPEGYSVSREKKERFSLILESASTNQTSMYLCASSRETLDRETSPLHFGNGTRLTVT.